This T cell receptor beta chain was recovered during a study of cytomegalovirus exposure and HLA in healthy donors. Study summary: Among the roughly 400 genotyped donors, 81% were placed in the Caucasian-associated ancestry cluster.

As for this clone: Its antigen is still unknown.

CDR1 GTSNPN and CDR2 SVGIG come from the germline V gene (reference sequence). Trimming left V 3 bases short and J 6 bases short, with 15 bases between. The CDR3 runs to 14 residues. The PCR had 60 Vbeta and 13 Jbeta primers. The assay was immunoSEQ multiplex PCR, and TCRdb's table has in-frame clones only and misses some. The repertoire has around 93,000 clones, around 73% of them found once; the top ten carry less than 3.5%. Findings of the study overall: The availability of immune exposure information extended only to CMV serostatus.

This rearrangement joins TRBV30 to TRBJ2-1; D may be TRBD2 (6 bases). This TCR was recovered from a woman in her thirties or forties in good health and CMV-seronegative. Sequences were obtained from PBMCs. The CDR3 bases are TGTGCCTGGAGGAGGGAGGACTCGGTCAATGAGCAGTTCTTC. It specifies CAWRREDSVNEQFF.